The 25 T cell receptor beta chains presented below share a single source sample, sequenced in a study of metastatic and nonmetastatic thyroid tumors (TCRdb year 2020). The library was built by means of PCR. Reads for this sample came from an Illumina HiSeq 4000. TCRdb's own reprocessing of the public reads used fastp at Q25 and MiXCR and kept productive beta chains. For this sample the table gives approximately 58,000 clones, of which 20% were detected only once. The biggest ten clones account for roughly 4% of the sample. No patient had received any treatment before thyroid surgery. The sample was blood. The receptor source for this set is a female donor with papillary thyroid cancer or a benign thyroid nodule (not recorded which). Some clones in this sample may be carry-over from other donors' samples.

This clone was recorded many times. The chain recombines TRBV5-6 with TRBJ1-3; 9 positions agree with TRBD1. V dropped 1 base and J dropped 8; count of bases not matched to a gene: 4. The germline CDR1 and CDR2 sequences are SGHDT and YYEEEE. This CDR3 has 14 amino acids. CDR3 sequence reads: CASSLQGQGYTIYF. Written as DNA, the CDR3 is TGTGCCAGCAGCTTGCAGGGACAGGGTTACACCATATATTTT.

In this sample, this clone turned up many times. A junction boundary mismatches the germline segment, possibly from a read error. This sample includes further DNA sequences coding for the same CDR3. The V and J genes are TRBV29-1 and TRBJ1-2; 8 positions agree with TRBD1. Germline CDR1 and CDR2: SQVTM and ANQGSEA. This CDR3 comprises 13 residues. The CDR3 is CSVEDRGSSGYTF. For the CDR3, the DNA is TGCAGCGTCGAAGACAGGGGATCCTCTGGCTACACCTTC.

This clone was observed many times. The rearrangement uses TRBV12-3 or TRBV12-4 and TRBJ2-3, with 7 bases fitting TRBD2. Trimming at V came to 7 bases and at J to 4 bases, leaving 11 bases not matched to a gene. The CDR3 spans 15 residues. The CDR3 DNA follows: TGTGCCAGCATCAACCGGGACTATGGCTCAGATACGCAGTATTTT. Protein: CASINRDYGSDTQYF.

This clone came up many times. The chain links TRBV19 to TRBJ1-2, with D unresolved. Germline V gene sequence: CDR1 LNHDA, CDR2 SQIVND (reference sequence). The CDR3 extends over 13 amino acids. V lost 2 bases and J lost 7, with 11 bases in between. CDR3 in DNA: TGTGCCAGTAGTATAATCCCTGGCGGTGGCTACACCTTC. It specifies CASSIIPGGGYTF.

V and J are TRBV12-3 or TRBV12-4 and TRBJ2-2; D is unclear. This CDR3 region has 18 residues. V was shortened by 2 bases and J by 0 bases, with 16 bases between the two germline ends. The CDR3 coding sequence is TGTGCCAGCAGTTTATATTCCGGTGACATAGCGAACACCGGGGAGCTGTTTTTT. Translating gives CASSLYSGDIANTGELFF.

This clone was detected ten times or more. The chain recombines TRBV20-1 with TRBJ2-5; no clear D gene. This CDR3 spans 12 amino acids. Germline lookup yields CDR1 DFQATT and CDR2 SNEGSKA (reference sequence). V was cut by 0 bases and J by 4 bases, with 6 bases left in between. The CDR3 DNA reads TGCAGTGCTAGAGATTCCGTAGAGACCCAGTACTTC. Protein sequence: CSARDSVETQYF.

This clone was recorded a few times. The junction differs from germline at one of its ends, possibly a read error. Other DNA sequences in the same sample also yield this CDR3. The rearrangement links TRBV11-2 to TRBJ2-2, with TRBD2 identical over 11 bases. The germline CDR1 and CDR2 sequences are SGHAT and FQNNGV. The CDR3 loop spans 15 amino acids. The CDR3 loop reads CASSSLAGVTGELFF. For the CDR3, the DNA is TGTGCCAGCAGCTCACTAGCGGGAGTCACCGGTGAGCTGTTTTTT.

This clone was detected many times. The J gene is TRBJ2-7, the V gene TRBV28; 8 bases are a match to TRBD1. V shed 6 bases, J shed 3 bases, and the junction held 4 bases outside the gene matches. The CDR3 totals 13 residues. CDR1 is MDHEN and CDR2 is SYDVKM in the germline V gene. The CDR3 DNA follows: TGTGCCAGCAGCTCAGGGGGCTTCTACGAGCAGTACTTC. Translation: CASSSGGFYEQYF.

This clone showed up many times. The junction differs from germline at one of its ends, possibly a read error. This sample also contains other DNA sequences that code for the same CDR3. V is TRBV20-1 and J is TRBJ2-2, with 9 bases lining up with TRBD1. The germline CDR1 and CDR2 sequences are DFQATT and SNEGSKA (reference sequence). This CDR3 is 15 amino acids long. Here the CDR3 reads CSANPQGARTGELFF. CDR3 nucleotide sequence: TGCAGCGCTAATCCACAGGGGGCGCGCACCGGGGAGCTGTTTTTT.

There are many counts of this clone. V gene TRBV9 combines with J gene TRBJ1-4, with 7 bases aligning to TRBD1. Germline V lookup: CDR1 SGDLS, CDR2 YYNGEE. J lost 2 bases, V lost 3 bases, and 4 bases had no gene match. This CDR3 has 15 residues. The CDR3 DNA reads TGTGCCAGCAGCGGACTGACAGGGACTAATGAAAAACTGTTTTTT. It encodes CASSGLTGTNEKLFF.

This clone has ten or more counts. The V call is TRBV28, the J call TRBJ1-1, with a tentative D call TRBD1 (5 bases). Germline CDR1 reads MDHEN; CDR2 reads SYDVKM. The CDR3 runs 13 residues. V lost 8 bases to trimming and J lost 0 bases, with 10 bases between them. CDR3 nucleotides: TGTGCCAGCTGGCAGGGTATGAACACTGAAGCTTTCTTT. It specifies CASWQGMNTEAFF.

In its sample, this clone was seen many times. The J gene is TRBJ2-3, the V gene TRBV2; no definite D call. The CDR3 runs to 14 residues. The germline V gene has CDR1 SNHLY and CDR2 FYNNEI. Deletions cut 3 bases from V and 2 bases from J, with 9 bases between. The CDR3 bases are TGTGCCAGCAGTGAGGCCAGGAACACAGATACGCAGTATTTT. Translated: CASSEARNTDTQYF.

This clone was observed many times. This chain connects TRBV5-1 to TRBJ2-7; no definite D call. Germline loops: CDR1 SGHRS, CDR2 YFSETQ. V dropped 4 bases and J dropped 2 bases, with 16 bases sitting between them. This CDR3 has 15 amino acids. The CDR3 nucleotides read TGCGCCAGCAGCCCCGCCCCTCCAGCGACCTACGAGCAGTACTTC. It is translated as CASSPAPPATYEQYF.

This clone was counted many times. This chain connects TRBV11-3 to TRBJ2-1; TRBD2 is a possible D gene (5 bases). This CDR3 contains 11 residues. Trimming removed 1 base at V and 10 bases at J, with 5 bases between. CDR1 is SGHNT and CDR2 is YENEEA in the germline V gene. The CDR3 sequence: CASSLAGEQFF. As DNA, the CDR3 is TGTGCCAGCAGCTTAGCGGGAGAGCAGTTCTTC.

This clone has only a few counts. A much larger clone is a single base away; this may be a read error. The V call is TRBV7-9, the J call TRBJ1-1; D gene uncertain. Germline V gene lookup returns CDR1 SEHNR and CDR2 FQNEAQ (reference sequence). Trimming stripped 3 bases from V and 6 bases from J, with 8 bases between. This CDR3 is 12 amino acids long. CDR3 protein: CASSFTVSEAFF. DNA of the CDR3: TGTGCCAGCAGCTTTACGGTCTCTGAAGCTTTCTTT.

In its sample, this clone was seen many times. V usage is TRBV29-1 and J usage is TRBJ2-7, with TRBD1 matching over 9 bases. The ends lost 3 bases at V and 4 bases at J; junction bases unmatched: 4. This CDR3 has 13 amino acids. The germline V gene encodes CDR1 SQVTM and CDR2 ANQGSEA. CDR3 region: CSVEEDRGYEQYF. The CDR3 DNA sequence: TGCAGCGTTGAGGAGGACAGGGGTTACGAGCAGTACTTC.

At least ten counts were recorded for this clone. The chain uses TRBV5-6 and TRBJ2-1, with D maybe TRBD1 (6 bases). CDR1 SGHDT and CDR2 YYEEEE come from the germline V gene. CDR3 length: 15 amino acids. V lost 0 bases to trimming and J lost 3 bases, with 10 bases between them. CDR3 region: CASSLGRTVYNEQFF. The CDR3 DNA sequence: TGTGCCAGCAGCTTGGGACGGACAGTCTACAATGAGCAGTTCTTC.

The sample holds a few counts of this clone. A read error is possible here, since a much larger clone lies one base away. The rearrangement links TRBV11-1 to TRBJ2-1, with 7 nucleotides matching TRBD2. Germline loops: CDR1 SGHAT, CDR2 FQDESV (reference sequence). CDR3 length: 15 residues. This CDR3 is CASILASGGDNEQFF. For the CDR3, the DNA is TGTGCCAGCATCTTAGCTAGCGGAGGGGACAATGAGCAGTTCTTC.

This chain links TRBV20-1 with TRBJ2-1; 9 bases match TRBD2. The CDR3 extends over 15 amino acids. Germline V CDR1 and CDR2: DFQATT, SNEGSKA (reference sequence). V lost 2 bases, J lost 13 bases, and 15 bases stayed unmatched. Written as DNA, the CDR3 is TGCAGTGCTAGAACCCCGGTAGCGGGAGACAGTGACCAGTTCTTC. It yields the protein CSARTPVAGDSDQFF.

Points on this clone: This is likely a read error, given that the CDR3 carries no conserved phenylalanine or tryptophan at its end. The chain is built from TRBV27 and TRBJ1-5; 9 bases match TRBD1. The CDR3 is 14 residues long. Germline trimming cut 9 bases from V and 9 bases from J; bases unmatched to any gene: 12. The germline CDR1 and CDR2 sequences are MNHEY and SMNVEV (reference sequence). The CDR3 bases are TGTGCCAGAGCTACAGGGGGCCCCATGCGGCCCCAGCATGTA. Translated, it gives CARATGGPMRPQHV.

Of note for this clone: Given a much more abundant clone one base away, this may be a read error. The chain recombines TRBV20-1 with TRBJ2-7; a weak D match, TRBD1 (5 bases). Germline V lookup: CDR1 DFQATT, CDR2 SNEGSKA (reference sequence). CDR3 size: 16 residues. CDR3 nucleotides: TGCAGTGCTAGGGATCTAAGGTGGCAGGGCACCTACGATCAGTACTTC. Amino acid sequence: CSARDLRWQGTYDQYF.

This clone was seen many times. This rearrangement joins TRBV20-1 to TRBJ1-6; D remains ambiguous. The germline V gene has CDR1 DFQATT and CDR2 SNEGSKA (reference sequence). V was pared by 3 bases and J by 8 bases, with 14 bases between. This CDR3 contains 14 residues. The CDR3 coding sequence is TGCAGTGCTAGGGCTAGGGCCCTTTATTCACCCCTCCACTTT. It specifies CSARARALYSPLHF.

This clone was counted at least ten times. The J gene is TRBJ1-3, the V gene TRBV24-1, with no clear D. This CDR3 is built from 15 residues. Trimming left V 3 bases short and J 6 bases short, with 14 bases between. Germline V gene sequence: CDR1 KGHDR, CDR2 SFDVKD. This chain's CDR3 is CATSDPGRGENTIYF. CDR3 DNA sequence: TGTGCCACCAGTGATCCCGGGAGAGGCGAAAACACCATATATTTT.

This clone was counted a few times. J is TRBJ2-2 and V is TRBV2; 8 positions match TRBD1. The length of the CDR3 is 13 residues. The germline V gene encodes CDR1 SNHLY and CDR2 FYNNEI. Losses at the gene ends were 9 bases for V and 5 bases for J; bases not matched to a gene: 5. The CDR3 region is CARGQGVTGELFF. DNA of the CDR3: TGTGCCAGAGGACAGGGTGTAACCGGGGAGCTGTTTTTT.

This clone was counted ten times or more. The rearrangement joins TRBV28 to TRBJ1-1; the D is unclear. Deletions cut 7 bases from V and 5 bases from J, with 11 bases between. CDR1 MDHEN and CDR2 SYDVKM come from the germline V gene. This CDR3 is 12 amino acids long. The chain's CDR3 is CASIPGRTEAFF. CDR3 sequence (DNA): TGTGCCAGCATCCCAGGACGTACTGAAGCTTTCTTT.